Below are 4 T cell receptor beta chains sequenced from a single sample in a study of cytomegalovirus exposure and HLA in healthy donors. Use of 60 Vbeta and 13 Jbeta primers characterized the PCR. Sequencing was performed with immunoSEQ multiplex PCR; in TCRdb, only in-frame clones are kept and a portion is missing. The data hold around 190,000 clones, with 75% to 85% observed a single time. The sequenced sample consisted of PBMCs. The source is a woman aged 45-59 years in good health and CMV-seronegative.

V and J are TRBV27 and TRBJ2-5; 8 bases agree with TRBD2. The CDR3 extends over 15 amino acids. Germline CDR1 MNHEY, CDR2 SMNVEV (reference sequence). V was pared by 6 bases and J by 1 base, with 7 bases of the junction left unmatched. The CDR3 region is CASSYSGVPQETQYF. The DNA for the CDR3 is TGTGCCAGCAGCTATAGCGGGGTTCCCCAAGAGACCCAGTACTTC.

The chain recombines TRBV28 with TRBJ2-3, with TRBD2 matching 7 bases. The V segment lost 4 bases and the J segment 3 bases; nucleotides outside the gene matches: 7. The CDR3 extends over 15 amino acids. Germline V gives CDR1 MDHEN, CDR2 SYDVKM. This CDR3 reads CASSSGLDHTDTQYF. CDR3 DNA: TGTGCCAGCAGTTCCGGACTAGATCATACAGATACGCAGTATTTT. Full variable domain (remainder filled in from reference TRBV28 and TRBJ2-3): DVKVTQSSRYLVKRTGEKVFLECVQDMDHENMFWYRQDPGLGLRLIYFSYDVKMKEKGDIPEGYSVSREKKERFSLILESASTNQTSMYLCASSSGLDHTDTQYFGPGTRLTVL.

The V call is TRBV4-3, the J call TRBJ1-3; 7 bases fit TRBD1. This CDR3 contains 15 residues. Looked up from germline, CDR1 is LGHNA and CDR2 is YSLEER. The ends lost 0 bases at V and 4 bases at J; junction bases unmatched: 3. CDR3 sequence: CASSQEDRAGNTIYF. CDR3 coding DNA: TGCGCCAGCAGCCAAGAAGACAGGGCCGGAAACACCATATATTTT.

CDR3 sequence reads: CASSPSETQYF. The CDR3 nucleotides are TGTGCCAGCTCACCATCGGAGACCCAGTACTTC. V gene TRBV18 combines with J gene TRBJ2-5; unclear D gene. V dropped 2 bases and J dropped 5 bases, with 3 bases sitting between them. CDR3 size: 11 residues. Germline CDR1 and CDR2: KGHSH and LQKENI. The full variable domain, completed using reference TRBV18 and TRBJ2-5, is NAGVMQNPRHLVRRRGQEARLRCSPMKGHSHVYWYRQLPEEGLKFMVYLQKENIIDESGMPKERFSAEFPKEGPSILRIQQVVRGDSAAYFCASSPSETQYFGPGTRLLVL.